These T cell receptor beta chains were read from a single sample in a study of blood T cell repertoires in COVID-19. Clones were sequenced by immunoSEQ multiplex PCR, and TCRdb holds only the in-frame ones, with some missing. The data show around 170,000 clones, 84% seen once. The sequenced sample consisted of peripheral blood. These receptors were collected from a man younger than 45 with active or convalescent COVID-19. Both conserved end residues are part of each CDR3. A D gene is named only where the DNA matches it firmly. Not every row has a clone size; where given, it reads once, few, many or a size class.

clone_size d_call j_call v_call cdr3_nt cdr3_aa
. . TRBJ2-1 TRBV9 TGTGCCAGCAGCGTAGGTGCGGGGCCCTACAATGAGCAGTTCTTC CASSVGAGPYNEQFF
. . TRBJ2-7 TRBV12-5 TGTGCTAGTGGGAGGGGGAACGGAGACTACGAGCAGTACTTC CASGRGNGDYEQYF
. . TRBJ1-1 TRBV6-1 TGTGCCAGCAGTGAACACGGCGGGGATGGCACTGAAGCTTTCTTT CASSEHGGDGTEAFF
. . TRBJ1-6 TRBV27 TGTGCCAGCAGTTTATCGATAAGGGGCATAGATTCACCCCTCCACTTT CASSLSIRGIDSPLHF
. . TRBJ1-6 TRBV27 TGTGCCAGTCCAGAGGGCGACACCAATTCACCCCTCCACTTT CASPEGDTNSPLHF
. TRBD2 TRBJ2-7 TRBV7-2 TGTGCCAGCAGCTTAACCTCCGGGAGGAGCCACGAGCAGTACTTC CASSLTSGRSHEQYF
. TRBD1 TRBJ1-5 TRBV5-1 TGCGCCAGCAGCTGGACAGGGGATGGTGGTCAGCCCCAGCATTTT CASSWTGDGGQPQHF
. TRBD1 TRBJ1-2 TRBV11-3 TGTGCCAGCAGCCCTGGACAGGGGGAGACTGGTGGCTACACCTTC CASSPGQGETGGYTF
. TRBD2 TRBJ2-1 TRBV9 TGTGCCAGCAGCCTCAGCGGGAGCCCCGGATACAATGAGCAGTTCTTC CASSLSGSPGYNEQFF
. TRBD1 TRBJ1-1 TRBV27 TGTGCCAGCAGTATCTCTCGGACAGGCTATTCTGAAGCTTTCTTT CASSISRTGYSEAFF
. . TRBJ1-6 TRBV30 TGTGCCTGGAGTGTACTTGTGAAGAATAATTCACCCCTCCACTTT CAWSVLVKNNSPLHF
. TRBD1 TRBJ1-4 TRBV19 TGTGCCAGTAGTATGCGCAGGGGGATTAATGAAAAACTGTTTTTT CASSMRRGINEKLFF
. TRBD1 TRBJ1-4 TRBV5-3 TGTGCCAGAAGCGTGATTACAGGGGTGGGGGTATATGAAAAACTGTTTTTT CARSVITGVGVYEKLFF
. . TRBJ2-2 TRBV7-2 TGTGCCAGCAGCTTAGCCGGCGGGAACACCGGGGAGCTGTTTTTT CASSLAGGNTGELFF
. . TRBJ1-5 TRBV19 TGTGCCAGTAGCGCGGGCTACAGGGTACTTCTGCATAGCAATCAGCCCCAGCATTTT CASSAGYRVLLHSNQPQHF
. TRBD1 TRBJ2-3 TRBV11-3 TGTGCCAGCAGCTTCAGGGGGTCAAGAGGCACAGATACGCAGTATTTT CASSFRGSRGTDTQYF
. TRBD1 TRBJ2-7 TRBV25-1 TGTGCCAGCACCGGGACAGGGGCCAACGAGCAGTACTTC CASTGTGANEQYF
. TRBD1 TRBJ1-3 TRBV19 TGTGCCAGTAGTCTCGAACAGGGGGAGAGAAACACCATATATTTT CASSLEQGERNTIYF
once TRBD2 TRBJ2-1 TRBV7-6 TGTGCCAGCAGCTCCCTGACTAGCGGGGGGCCGGGGAATGAGCAGTTCTTC CASSSLTSGGPGNEQFF
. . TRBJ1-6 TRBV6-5 TGTGCCAGCAGTTATACAGATGATTCACCCCTCCACTTT CASSYTDDSPLHF
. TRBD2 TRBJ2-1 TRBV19 TGTGCCAGTGGACTAGCGGGACCCAGAGCCTACAATGAGCAGTTCTTC CASGLAGPRAYNEQFF
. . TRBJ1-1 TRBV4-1 TGCGCCAGCAGCGATGCGACAGGGAACACTGAAGCTTTCTTT CASSDATGNTEAFF
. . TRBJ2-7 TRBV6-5 TGTGCCAGCAGTTACCAGCGGACCTACGAGCAGTACTTC CASSYQRTYEQYF
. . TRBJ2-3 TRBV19 TGTGCCAGTAGTGGTATAGAAGTCCTAACAGATACGCAGTATTTT CASSGIEVLTDTQYF
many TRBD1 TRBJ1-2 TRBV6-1 TGTGCCAGCAGTGAATCCAGGGGGCGTACCTATGGCTACACCTTC CASSESRGRTYGYTF
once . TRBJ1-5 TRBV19 TGTGCCAGTAGTATCGAGGGACTGAGCAATCAGCCCCAGCATTTT CASSIEGLSNQPQHF
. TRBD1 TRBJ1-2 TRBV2 TGTGCCAGCCCCAGACAGGGTACGGGTGGCTACACCTTC CASPRQGTGGYTF
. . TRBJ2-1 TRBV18 TGTGCCAGCTCACCGGGGGCCGAGAAAAATGAGCAGTTCTTC CASSPGAEKNEQFF
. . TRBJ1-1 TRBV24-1 TGTGCCACCAGTGACATCCCCCAGGGTGAAGCTTTCTTT CATSDIPQGEAFF
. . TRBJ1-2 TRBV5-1 TGCGCCAGCAGCCTTAGACCAGGGTCGGACGGCTACACCTTC CASSLRPGSDGYTF
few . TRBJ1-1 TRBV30 TGTGCTCAAAAGGGGGGGGCCGTCACTGAAGCTTTCTTT CAQKGGAVTEAFF
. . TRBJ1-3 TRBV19 TGTGCCAGTAGGATACGGGGGAAGGAAAACACCATATATTTT CASRIRGKENTIYF
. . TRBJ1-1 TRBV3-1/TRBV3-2 TGTGCCAGCAGCCAAGAGCAGGAGGCCACGTTT CASSQEQEATF
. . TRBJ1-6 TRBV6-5 TGTGCCAGCTCTGTAGAGGGGGAGAGGAATTCACCCCTCCACTTT CASSVEGERNSPLHF
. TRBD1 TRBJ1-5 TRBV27 TGTGCCAGCAGTTCCAGGGGGCGCGGGGGCAATCAGCCCCAGCATTTT CASSSRGRGGNQPQHF
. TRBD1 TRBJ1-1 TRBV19 TGTGCCAGTAGTGACAGGGGGATGACCAACACTGAAGCTTTCTTT CASSDRGMTNTEAFF
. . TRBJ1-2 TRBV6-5 TGTGCCAGCAGTCTCGACAGGAGTAACTATGGCTACACCTTC CASSLDRSNYGYTF
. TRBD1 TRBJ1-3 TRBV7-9 TGTGCCAGCAGCTTGTGGGGGACCGGGACAGGGTCTGGAAACACCATATATTTT CASSLWGTGTGSGNTIYF
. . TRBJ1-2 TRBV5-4 TGTGCCAGCAGCTCCGGGGAAAACTATGGCTACACCTTC CASSSGENYGYTF
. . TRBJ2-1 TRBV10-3 TGTGCCGGGGGGGGCGAGAGCTCCTACAATGAGCAGTTCTTC CAGGGESSYNEQFF
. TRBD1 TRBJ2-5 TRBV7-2 TGTGCCAGCAGCTTTTACAGGGGGGAGACCCAGTACTTC CASSFYRGETQYF
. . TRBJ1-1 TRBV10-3 TGTGCCATCAGTGAAGCGGGGAGAGGGGGCACTGAAGCTTTCTTT CAISEAGRGGTEAFF
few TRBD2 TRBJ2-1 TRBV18 TGTGCCAGCTCACCACCGGCTCGAGCGGGGGGGGAGCAGTTCTTC CASSPPARAGGEQFF
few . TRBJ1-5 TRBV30 TGTGCCTGGAGTGAAGGGACTTTCAATCAGCCCCAGCATTTT CAWSEGTFNQPQHF
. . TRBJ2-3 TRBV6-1 TGTGCCAGCAGTGAAGGACAGGCCACGCTCGGGGATACGCAGTATTTT CASSEGQATLGDTQYF
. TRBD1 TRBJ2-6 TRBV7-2 TGTGCCAGCAGCCCTGGACAGGGGGTCTCTGGGGCCAACGTCCTGACTTTC CASSPGQGVSGANVLTF
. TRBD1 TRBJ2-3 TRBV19 TGTGCCAGTAGTCTCAGACAGGGTGCCGATACGCAGTATTTT CASSLRQGADTQYF
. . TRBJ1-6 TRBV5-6 TGTGCCAGCAGCTGGGGGGATTGGGGATCACCCCTCCACTTT CASSWGDWGSPLHF
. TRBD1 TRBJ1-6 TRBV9 TGTGCCAGCAGCGCCCGACAGGGGGCGAATTCACCCCTCCACTTT CASSARQGANSPLHF
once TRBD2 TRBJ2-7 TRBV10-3 TGTGCCATCGGGTTTCGGGGGACTAGCGGGAGGAACGAGCAGTACTTC CAIGFRGTSGRNEQYF
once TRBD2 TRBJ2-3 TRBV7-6 TGTGCCAGCAGCCGTGGACTAGCAGCTAGCACAGATACGCAGTATTTT CASSRGLAASTDTQYF
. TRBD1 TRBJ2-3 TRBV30 TGTGCCTGCTCCACGGGACAGAACACAGATACGCAGTATTTT CACSTGQNTDTQYF
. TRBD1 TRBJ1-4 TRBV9 TGTGCCAGCAGCGTATCAGGGGGGAATGAAAAACTGTTTTTT CASSVSGGNEKLFF
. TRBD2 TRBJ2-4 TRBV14 TGTGCCAGCAGCCGGACTAGCGGGTTAGCCAAAAACATTCAGTACTTC CASSRTSGLAKNIQYF
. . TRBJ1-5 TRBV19 TGTGCCAGTAGTATTCAACAGGGTGGCAATCAGCCCCAGCATTTT CASSIQQGGNQPQHF
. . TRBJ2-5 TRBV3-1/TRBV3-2 TGTGCCAGCAGCCAAGACATAGGGGTAGAGAAGACCCAGTACTTC CASSQDIGVEKTQYF
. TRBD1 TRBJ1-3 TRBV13 TGTGCCAGCAGCCACCGACAGGGGAGCTCTGGAAACACCATATATTTT CASSHRQGSSGNTIYF